This T cell receptor beta chain was recorded in a study of beta chain features in type 1 diabetes. Study-level results: Shorter TCRB CDR3s, moderately but significantly so, were found in Type 1 diabetes patients in all four CD4+ subsets.

This clone was seen more than once but under ten times. Its matching antigen is unknown. Germline V gives CDR1 SGHTA, CDR2 FQGNSA. This CDR3 has 16 residues. Germline trimming cut 2 bases from V and 0 bases from J; bases unmatched to any gene: 4. The entirety of the isolated RNA underwent reverse transcription, so expressed TCRB transcripts were sequenced. The table came from immunoSEQ multiplex PCR; TCRdb's copy has only in-frame clones and leaves some out. The profile shows 250,000 to 300,000 clones, about 13% of them singletons. The chain recombines TRBV7-2 with TRBJ2-7; 10 bases match TRBD2. The sequenced sample was naive CD4+ T cells from blood. This TCR came from a man younger than 45 with type 1 diabetes. The CDR3 DNA follows: TGTGCCAGCAGCTTACCTAGCGGGAGTGCCTCCTACGAGCAGTACTTC. This sequence encodes CASSLPSGSASYEQYF.